This entry concerns a single T cell receptor (beta chain). This CDR3 region has 13 residues. Between the trimmed V and J ends, which lost 2 bases and 4 bases, there was a span of 9 bases. The V gene's germline CDR1 is SGHRS and CDR2 YFSETQ. This sample is drawn from a study of blood T cell repertoires in COVID-19. On the study more broadly: PBMCs, B-cell-depleted T cells, or T cells provided the cDNA or gDNA that made up the material.

In the authors' workflow: Researchers report that nucleated cell counts were estimated from reference gene primer amplification. Generated by immunoSEQ multiplex PCR, the TCRdb table keeps only in-frame clones and is missing some. V and J calls and clone size are given by that table; D and trimming were obtained from the DNA. The repertoire consists of fewer than 250,000 clones, with approximately 90% occurring once and the leading ten covering more than 10%. Participants, 18 to 89 years old, spanned fewer than 25 US areas. The V call is TRBV5-1, the J call TRBJ2-5, with a possible D match to TRBD1 (5 bases). The sequence was collected from a man aged 30 to 45 who had recovered from COVID-19. Sequencing used PBMCs or T cells enriched from blood (not recorded which). The CDR3, as DNA: TGCGCCAGCAGCTTTAAAGGGGCAGAGACCCAGTACTTC. Protein product: CASSFKGAETQYF.